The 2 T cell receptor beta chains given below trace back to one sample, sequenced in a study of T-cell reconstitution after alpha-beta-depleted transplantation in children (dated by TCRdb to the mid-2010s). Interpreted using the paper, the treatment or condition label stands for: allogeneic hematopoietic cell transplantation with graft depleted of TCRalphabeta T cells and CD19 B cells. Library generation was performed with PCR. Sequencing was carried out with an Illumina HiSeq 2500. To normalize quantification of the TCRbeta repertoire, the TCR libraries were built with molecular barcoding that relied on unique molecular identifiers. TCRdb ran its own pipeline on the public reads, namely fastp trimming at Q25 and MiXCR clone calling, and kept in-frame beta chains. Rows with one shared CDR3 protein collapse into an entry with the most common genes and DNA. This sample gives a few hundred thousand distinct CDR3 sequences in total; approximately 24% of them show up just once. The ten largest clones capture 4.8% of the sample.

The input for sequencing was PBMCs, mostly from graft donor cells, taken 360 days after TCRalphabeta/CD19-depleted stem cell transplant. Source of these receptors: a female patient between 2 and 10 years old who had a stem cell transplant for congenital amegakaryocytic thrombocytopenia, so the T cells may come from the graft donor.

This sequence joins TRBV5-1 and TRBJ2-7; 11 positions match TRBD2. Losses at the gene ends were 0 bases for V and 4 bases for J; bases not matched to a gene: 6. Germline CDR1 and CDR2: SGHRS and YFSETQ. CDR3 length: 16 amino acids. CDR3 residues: CASSLVLAGGGYEQYF. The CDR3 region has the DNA TGCGCCAGCAGCTTGGTCCTAGCGGGGGGCGGATACGAGCAGTACTTC.

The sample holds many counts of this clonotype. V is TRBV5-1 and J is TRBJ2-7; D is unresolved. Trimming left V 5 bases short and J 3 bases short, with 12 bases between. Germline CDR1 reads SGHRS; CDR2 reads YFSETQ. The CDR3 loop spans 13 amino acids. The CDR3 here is CASRSDGDYEQYF. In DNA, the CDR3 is TGCGCCAGCAGATCCGACGGAGACTACGAGCAGTACTTC.